Presented here are 8 T cell receptor beta chains from one specimen sequenced in a study of blood T cells in healthy people across ages. For the second PCR, which ran for 7 to 11 cycles, a sample-barcoded 5' primer and a J-beta primer mix were used. MiXCR was run by TCRdb on the 5' RACE reads, yielding one entry per CDR3 protein. The data hold 710,000 or so distinct CDR3 sequences, with 22% observed a single time. Material for sequencing was blood. The source of these receptors is a man aged 70-80 years in good health.

The chain has TRBV18 and TRBJ1-3; 7 bases align to TRBD1. J gave up 0 bases and V 1 base, and 9 bases lay outside the gene matches. Germline V gene sequence: CDR1 KGHSH, CDR2 LQKENI. The CDR3 runs to 18 residues. The DNA of the CDR3 is TGTGCCAGCTCACCACGGAGACAGGGTCACCCCTCTGGAAACACCATATATTTT. It encodes CASSPRRQGHPSGNTIYF.

V usage is TRBV27 and J usage is TRBJ2-1; weak D call: TRBD1 (5 bases). The CDR3 contains 14 residues. V gave up 2 bases and J gave up 3 bases, with 8 bases separating them. Per the germline V gene, CDR1 is MNHEY and CDR2 is SMNVEV (reference sequence). The DNA of the CDR3 is TGTGCCAGCAGTTTACTCCAGGGCTACAATGAGCAGTTCTTC. Its translation is CASSLLQGYNEQFF.

This clonotype was observed a handful of times. The chain joins TRBV12-3 or TRBV12-4 to TRBJ2-5; D may match TRBD1 or TRBD2 (5 bases each). The CDR3 sequence is 15 residues long. The V and J ends lost 7 bases and 5 bases respectively, with 20 bases between them. The CDR3 protein is CASTLGDVTGETQYF. The CDR3 DNA follows: TGTGCCAGCACCCTAGGGGACGTTACTGGGGAGACCCAGTACTTC.

Written as DNA, the CDR3 is TGCGCCAGCACCGCGGACTACTCCTACAATGAGCAGTTCTTC. Protein product: CASTADYSYNEQFF. The J gene is TRBJ2-1, the V gene TRBV5-1, with a weak D call TRBD2 (6 bases). Germline V CDR1 and CDR2: SGHRS, YFSETQ. Trimming cost V 6 bases and J 0 bases, with 10 bases left between them. The CDR3 sequence is 14 residues long.

J is TRBJ2-5 and V is TRBV6-5; 9 bases are shared with TRBD2. The length of the CDR3 is 15 residues. After removal of 2 bases from V and 3 bases from J, the junction contained 4 bases not matched to a gene. Per the germline V gene, CDR1 is MNHEY and CDR2 is SVGAGI. CDR3 nucleotides: TGTGCCAGCAGTTACGTACGCGGGGGGGAAGAGACCCAGTACTTC. Protein: CASSYVRGGEETQYF.

This clonotype has ten or more counts. This chain links TRBV3-1 with TRBJ2-1, with TRBD1 matching 9 bases. This CDR3 contains 14 residues. V dropped 5 bases and J dropped 8; count of bases not matched to a gene: 7. Per the germline V gene, CDR1 is LGHDT and CDR2 is YNNKEL (reference sequence). As DNA, the CDR3 is TGTGCCAGCAGCGACGTACGGACAGGGGATGAGCAGTTCTTC. It is translated as CASSDVRTGDEQFF.

The rearrangement uses TRBV20-1 and TRBJ1-3, with D uncertain. From germline, CDR1 is DFQATT and CDR2 SNEGSKA (reference sequence). V lost 5 bases, J lost 3 bases, and 8 bases lay in between. The length of the CDR3 is 12 residues. CDR3 sequence reads: CSALDGGNTIYF. The CDR3 DNA reads TGCAGTGCTCTTGACGGTGGAAACACCATATATTTT.

This clonotype was detected a few times. The chain joins TRBV29-1 to TRBJ1-1; the D gene is possibly TRBD1 (5 bases). Trimming removed 6 bases at V and 0 bases at J, with 14 bases between. Per germline, CDR1 SQVTM and CDR2 ANQGSEA. The CDR3 length is 14 residues. This CDR3 reads CSVGGQGMNTEAFF. CDR3 DNA: TGCAGCGTGGGGGGTCAGGGTATGAACACTGAAGCTTTCTTT.